These T cell receptor beta chains were read from a single sample in a study of technical replicates of blood from a handful of donors. Assay used: immunoSEQ multiplex PCR; TCRdb lists only in-frame clones, some missing. The table includes some 15,000 clones, about nine tenths detected once. Source material: PBMCs. The source of these receptors is a human donor in good health. CDR3s include the opening cysteine and the closing phenylalanine or tryptophan.

J gene,V gene,CDR3 protein
TRBJ2-5,TRBV5-1,CASSLGPGGEETQYF
TRBJ1-1,TRBV19,CASMGQGNTEAFF
TRBJ2-1,TRBV6-1,CASQREWINEQFF
TRBJ1-5,TRBV6-5,CASRGQQDQPQHF
TRBJ2-1,TRBV12-5,CASVRRDEDNEQFF
TRBJ2-3,TRBV7-7,CASSRGLAGIDTQYF
TRBJ2-7,TRBV27,CASRLQWQGTYEQYF
TRBJ2-5,TRBV5-4,CASSLGGLAGVGETQYF
TRBJ2-7,TRBV30,CAWRLVYEQYF
TRBJ2-3,TRBV5-1,CASSLVTGGDSTDTQYF
TRBJ1-3,TRBV28,CASRDSAGNTIYF
TRBJ2-1,TRBV7-9,CASSLVATSEQFF
TRBJ2-2,TRBV10-3,CAISESGLAGGKNTGELFF
TRBJ2-3,TRBV19,CASSTSGGQSTQYF
TRBJ1-2,TRBV30,CAHPMAGTNYGYTF
TRBJ2-7,TRBV19,CASSTSAGVGREQYF
TRBJ2-1,TRBV10-3,CAIGNLAGEGEQFF
TRBJ1-5,TRBV27,CASRIYQGGPQHF
TRBJ2-1,TRBV13,CASSLELASYNEQFF
TRBJ2-7,TRBV6-5,CASSYSGSYEQYF
TRBJ2-3,TRBV4-2,CASSQDFSGSPTDTQYF
TRBJ2-7,TRBV27,CASSYRGGGEQYF
TRBJ2-1,TRBV28,CASPRDGSGPYDEQFF
TRBJ2-2,TRBV7-6,CASSLYGGRAAGELFF
TRBJ2-4,TRBV7-8,CASSPANRGVAKNIQYF
TRBJ2-7,TRBV10-3,CAISASSGRAGEQYF
TRBJ2-5,TRBV9,CASSYSGRGQETQYF
TRBJ1-3,TRBV7-9,CASSYRTSSGNTIYF
TRBJ2-1,TRBV14,CASSTWVLAGYNEQFF
TRBJ2-1,TRBV2,CASRGPQGAHNEQFF
TRBJ2-1,TRBV7-2,CASSLVLGLYNEQFF
TRBJ1-2,TRBV6-1,CASTRDSLRGYTF
TRBJ2-5,TRBV5-1,CASSLSQTGETQYF
TRBJ1-1,TRBV29-1,CSATPQNTEAFF
TRBJ2-1,TRBV19,CASRLRGTFDEEQFF
TRBJ2-7,TRBV10-3,CATSEGVGTSLPEQYF
TRBJ2-1,TRBV10-1,CASSESQPPGREQFF
TRBJ2-7,TRBV10-1,CASSEASGNVDEQYF
TRBJ2-5,TRBV6-1,CASSETTGSGETQYF
TRBJ2-5,TRBV7-9,CASSTTGDVTQYF
TRBJ2-2,TRBV19,CASSIFRASGRVGELFF
TRBJ2-7,TRBV30,CAWSSGRSYEQYF
TRBJ1-2,TRBV18,CASSSSREGLYGYTF
TRBJ2-5,TRBV5-1,CASSLPGQDQETQYF
TRBJ2-1,TRBV9,CASSLGGREQFF
TRBJ1-1,TRBV5-1,CASRGAGSVGTEAFF
TRBJ2-7,TRBV7-9,CASSLSGIPYEQYF
TRBJ2-5,TRBV18,CASSPPRAGLQETQYF